Described below is a single TCR beta chain sequence and its context. The antigen is unknown. CDR1 MGHDK and CDR2 SYGVNS come from the germline V gene. V lost 9 bases, J lost 1 base, and 9 bases stayed unmatched. The CDR3 runs to 15 residues. This entry is derived from a study of blood T cells in healthy people across ages. The overall study: Through template switching, about one barcoded beta molecule was captured per two T cells, as measured in model experiments. General observations from the study: Older individuals had lower TCR beta diversity per million T cells (the decline was roughly linear). CMV status of donors was not determined, possibly confounding expanded clonotype changes.

Through a sample-barcoded 5' primer and a J-beta primer mix, a second PCR was run for roughly 6 to 12 cycles. TCRdb called the 5' RACE reads again in MiXCR, with one record for every CDR3 protein. The sample comprises hundreds of thousands of distinct CDR3 sequences, roughly 50% of which are singletons, and roughly an eighth rests with the top ten. This clonotype was obtained from a man aged 25-40 years in good health. Sample: blood. The chain links TRBV25-1 to TRBJ2-5; 9 positions agree with TRBD1. CDR3 sequence (DNA): TGTGCCAGTCAACCCGGGACAGGGTTCCAAGAGACCCAGTACTTC. It yields the protein CASQPGTGFQETQYF.